Listed here are 5 T cell receptor beta chains from one sample, sequenced in a study of cytomegalovirus exposure and HLA in healthy donors. The repertoire was sequenced with immunoSEQ multiplex PCR; TCRdb's copy has only in-frame clones and lacks some. The table shows hundreds of thousands of clones, with about nine tenths occurring only once. Sequencing input: PBMCs. These receptor sequences come from a woman under 30 in good health and CMV-seropositive.

The chain recombines TRBV28 with TRBJ2-3, with TRBD2 matching 10 bases. V shed 5 bases and J 6 bases; nucleotides not matched to a gene: 5. The CDR3 covers 14 residues. Germline values: CDR1 MDHEN, CDR2 SYDVKM. The CDR3 nucleotides are TGTGCCAGCAGTCAACTAGCGGGAAGGGATACGCAGTATTTT. This translates into CASSQLAGRDTQYF.

This chain's CDR3 is CAITGGNWAGANVLTF. CDR3 DNA: TGTGCCATAACAGGGGGCAATTGGGCTGGGGCCAACGTCCTGACTTTC. V is TRBV2 and J is TRBJ2-6; 9 bases line up with TRBD1. The CDR3 is made up of 16 amino acids. The germline CDR1 and CDR2 sequences are SNHLY and FYNNEI. V trimming: 10 bases; J trimming: 2 bases; junction bases outside the gene matches: 9.

The chain recombines TRBV28 with TRBJ2-7; 7 bases match TRBD1. The germline V gene has CDR1 MDHEN and CDR2 SYDVKM. This CDR3 is built from 14 residues. V trimming: 5 bases; J trimming: 8 bases; junction bases outside the gene matches: 12. CDR3 amino acids: CASSPPPQGDKQYF. The CDR3 DNA sequence: TGTGCCAGCAGTCCACCCCCGCAGGGGGATAAGCAGTACTTC.

The rearrangement joins TRBV11-2 to TRBJ1-2; no firm D call. Trimming cost V 1 base and J 6 bases, with 12 bases left between them. Germline loops: CDR1 SGHAT, CDR2 FQNNGV. CDR3 length equals 14 residues. CDR3 amino acids: CASSLGGSLHGYTF. The CDR3 bases are TGTGCCAGCAGCTTAGGCGGCAGCCTCCATGGCTACACCTTC.

This chain joins TRBV4-1 and TRBJ2-5; 8 positions agree with TRBD2. From germline, CDR1 is MGHRA and CDR2 YSYEKL. V was clipped by 4 bases and J by 5 bases; unmatched bases: 12. The CDR3 is 16 residues long. CDR3 region: CASSPGAGGRPETQYF. CDR3 coding DNA: TGCGCCAGCAGCCCTGGGGCGGGAGGCCGTCCTGAGACCCAGTACTTC.